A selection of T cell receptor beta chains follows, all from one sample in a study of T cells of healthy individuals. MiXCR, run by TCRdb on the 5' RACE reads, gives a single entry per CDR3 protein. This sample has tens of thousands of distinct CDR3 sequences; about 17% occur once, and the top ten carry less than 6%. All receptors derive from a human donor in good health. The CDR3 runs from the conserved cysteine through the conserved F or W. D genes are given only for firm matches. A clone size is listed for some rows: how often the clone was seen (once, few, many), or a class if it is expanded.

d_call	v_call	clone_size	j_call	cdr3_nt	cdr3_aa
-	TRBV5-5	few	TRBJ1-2	TGTGCCAGCAGCTTCGAACGGACGGTTAGATATGGCTACACCTTC	CASSFERTVRYGYTF
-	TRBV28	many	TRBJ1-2	TGTGCCAGCAGTCCACGCGAAGGAACATACAATGGCTACACCTTC	CASSPREGTYNGYTF
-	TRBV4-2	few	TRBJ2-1	TGTGCCAGCAGCCAAGATATGGCAGCTTCGGGCAATGAGCAGTTCTTC	CASSQDMAASGNEQFF
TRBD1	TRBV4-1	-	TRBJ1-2	TGCGCCAGCAGCCAGCCCTACAGGGGGAGCGTGGGAGGCTACACCTTC	CASSQPYRGSVGGYTF
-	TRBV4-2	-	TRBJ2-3	TGTGCCAGCAGGCCGGACAGCCCCCAGTCCTCAACGCAGTATTTT	CASRPDSPQSSTQYF
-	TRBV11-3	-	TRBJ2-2	TGTGCCAGCAGCCCACGTGCCGCGGCTACGACCGGGGAGCTGTTTTTT	CASSPRAAATTGELFF
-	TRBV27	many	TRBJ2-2	TGTGCCAGCAGTTTTGAGGGGCCAAACATGACACCCGGGGAGCTGTTTTTT	CASSFEGPNMTPGELFF
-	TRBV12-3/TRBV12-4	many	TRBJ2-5	TGTGCCAGCAGGGGGGGGCAAGGAAACCAAGAGACCCAGTACTTC	CASRGGQGNQETQYF
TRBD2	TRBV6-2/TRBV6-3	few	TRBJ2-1	TGTGCCAGCAATTACGCTAGCGGAAGCTACAATGAGCAGTTCTTC	CASNYASGSYNEQFF
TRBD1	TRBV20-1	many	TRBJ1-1	TGCAGTGCTAGAGAATCAGGGGGCGTGAAAGCTTTCTTT	CSARESGGVKAFF
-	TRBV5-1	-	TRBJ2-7	TGCGCCAGCAGCGTGAGGGGGGGACTAACCTACGAGCAGTACTTC	CASSVRGGLTYEQYF
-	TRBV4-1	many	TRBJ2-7	TGCGCCAGCAGCCAAGTCACCCGGGAGAACGAGCAGTACTTC	CASSQVTRENEQYF
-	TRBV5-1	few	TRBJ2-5	TGCGCCTGCGCGAATCCGGGGTTTCAAGAGACCCAGTACTTC	CACANPGFQETQYF
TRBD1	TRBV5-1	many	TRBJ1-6	TGCGCCAGCAGCACTGGGGACAGCTTTAATAATTCACCCCTCCACTTT	CASSTGDSFNNSPLHF
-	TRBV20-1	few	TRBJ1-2	TGCAGTGCTAGATTACAGGATCATGGCTACACCTTC	CSARLQDHGYTF
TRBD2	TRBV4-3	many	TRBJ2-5	TGCGCCAGCAGCCCTAGACTAGCGGGAGGCACGAGAGTTGACGAGACCCAGTACTTC	CASSPRLAGGTRVDETQYF
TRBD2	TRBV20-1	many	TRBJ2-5	TGCAGTGCTCCCACTGCGGGGGTCAAAGAGACCCAGTACTTC	CSAPTAGVKETQYF
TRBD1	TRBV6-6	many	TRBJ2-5	TGTGCCAGCAGTGCAACAGGGGATCGATGGGAGACCCAGTACTTC	CASSATGDRWETQYF
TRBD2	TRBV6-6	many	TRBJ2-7	TGTGCCAGCAGCCCCTGGACTAGCGGGGCGTCCTTCTCCTACGAGCAGTACTTC	CASSPWTSGASFSYEQYF
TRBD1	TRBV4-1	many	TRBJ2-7	TGCGCCAGCAGCCAAGATCACGGGGCCAGGGGGCTGGGATACGAGCAGTACTTC	CASSQDHGARGLGYEQYF
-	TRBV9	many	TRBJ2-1	TGTGCCAGCAGCGGTTGGGGCTCCTACAATGAGCAGTTCTTC	CASSGWGSYNEQFF
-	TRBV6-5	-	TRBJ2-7	TGTGCCAGCAGTAACCACTACGAGCAGTACTTC	CASSNHYEQYF
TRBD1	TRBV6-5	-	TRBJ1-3	TGTGCCAGCAGTTACCTGACAGGGGCCGGAAACACCATATATTTT	CASSYLTGAGNTIYF
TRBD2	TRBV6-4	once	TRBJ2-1	TGTGCCAGCAGTCTGACTAGCGGTTCCAGCTCCTACAATGAGCAGTTCTTC	CASSLTSGSSSYNEQFF
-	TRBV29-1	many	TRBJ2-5	TGCAGCGTTGATGGGGGGGCGGCGAAGACCCAGTACTTC	CSVDGGAAKTQYF
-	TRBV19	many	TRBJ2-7	TGTGCCAGTAGTAGATCCGCAGGAGGAGGGTACGAGCAGTACTTC	CASSRSAGGGYEQYF
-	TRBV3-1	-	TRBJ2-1	TGTGCCAGCAGCCAAGGGTTCTATGAGCAGTTCTTC	CASSQGFYEQFF